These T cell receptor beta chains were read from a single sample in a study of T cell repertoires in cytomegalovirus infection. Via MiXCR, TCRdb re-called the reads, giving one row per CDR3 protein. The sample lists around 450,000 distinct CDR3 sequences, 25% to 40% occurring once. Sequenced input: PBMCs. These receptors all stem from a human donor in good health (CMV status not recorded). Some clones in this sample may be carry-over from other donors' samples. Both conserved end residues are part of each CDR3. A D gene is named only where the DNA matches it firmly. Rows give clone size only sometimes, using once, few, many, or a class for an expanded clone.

CDR3: CASSYDRSYTDTQYF
size: NA
D: NA
V: TRBV18

CDR3: CASSVARDRHTGELFF
size: NA
D: TRBD1
V: TRBV11-1

CDR3: CASSSTGLPSYNEQFF
size: few
D: TRBD2
V: TRBV27

CDR3: CASSFGVLATDTQYF
size: NA
D: NA
V: TRBV27

CDR3: CASSVSHPETEAFF
size: NA
D: NA
V: TRBV2

CDR3: CSAPPPGEGEKLFF
size: NA
D: NA
V: TRBV20-1

CDR3: CASSLKGAYEQYF
size: many
D: NA
V: TRBV7-8

CDR3: CASSQEGGVDEQYF
size: NA
D: NA
V: TRBV4-1

CDR3: CASSLVWNEQFF
size: few
D: NA
V: TRBV7-2

CDR3: CASSELVVSGTQYF
size: NA
D: NA
V: TRBV2

CDR3: CASSQAPGLAGAIAKNIQYF
size: NA
D: TRBD2
V: TRBV4-2

CDR3: CDSRITNTMNTEAFF
size: NA
D: NA
V: TRBV7-8

CDR3: CASSLLNRGATDTQYF
size: many
D: TRBD1
V: TRBV12-3/TRBV12-4

CDR3: CASRGQGALRDGYTF
size: NA
D: TRBD1
V: TRBV6-1

CDR3: CASSETGREGTEAFF
size: few
D: TRBD1
V: TRBV25-1

CDR3: CASSLVQGRDTQYF
size: many
D: NA
V: TRBV12-3/TRBV12-4

CDR3: CSARLIEAFF
size: NA
D: NA
V: TRBV20-1

CDR3: CASSLGAGNDGYTF
size: NA
D: NA
V: TRBV11-2

CDR3: CASSHDLNTEAFF
size: many
D: NA
V: TRBV7-8

CDR3: CASRGSQGKDTQYF
size: once
D: NA
V: TRBV12-3/TRBV12-4

CDR3: CASSQDSYGGSGYTF
size: NA
D: NA
V: TRBV14

CDR3: CASSIAGSNYEQYF
size: NA
D: NA
V: TRBV19

CDR3: CASSYEKSRGLGTEAFF
size: few
D: TRBD1
V: TRBV6-1

CDR3: CASSLGTGPHDTQYF
size: NA
D: TRBD1
V: TRBV7-7

CDR3: CASSLSGGAGEKLFF
size: once
D: TRBD1
V: TRBV12-3/TRBV12-4

CDR3: CASRGDEGHEKLFF
size: NA
D: NA
V: TRBV27

CDR3: CASSSTSGGQSHNYNEQFF
size: many
D: TRBD2
V: TRBV7-2

CDR3: CASSQGTINEQFF
size: NA
D: NA
V: TRBV18

CDR3: CASSQDFNVAPSYNEQFF
size: NA
D: NA
V: TRBV4-3

CDR3: CASSPAWADEAYSNQPQHF
size: NA
D: NA
V: TRBV4-1

CDR3: CASSIRQMSTDTQYF
size: many
D: NA
V: TRBV7-8